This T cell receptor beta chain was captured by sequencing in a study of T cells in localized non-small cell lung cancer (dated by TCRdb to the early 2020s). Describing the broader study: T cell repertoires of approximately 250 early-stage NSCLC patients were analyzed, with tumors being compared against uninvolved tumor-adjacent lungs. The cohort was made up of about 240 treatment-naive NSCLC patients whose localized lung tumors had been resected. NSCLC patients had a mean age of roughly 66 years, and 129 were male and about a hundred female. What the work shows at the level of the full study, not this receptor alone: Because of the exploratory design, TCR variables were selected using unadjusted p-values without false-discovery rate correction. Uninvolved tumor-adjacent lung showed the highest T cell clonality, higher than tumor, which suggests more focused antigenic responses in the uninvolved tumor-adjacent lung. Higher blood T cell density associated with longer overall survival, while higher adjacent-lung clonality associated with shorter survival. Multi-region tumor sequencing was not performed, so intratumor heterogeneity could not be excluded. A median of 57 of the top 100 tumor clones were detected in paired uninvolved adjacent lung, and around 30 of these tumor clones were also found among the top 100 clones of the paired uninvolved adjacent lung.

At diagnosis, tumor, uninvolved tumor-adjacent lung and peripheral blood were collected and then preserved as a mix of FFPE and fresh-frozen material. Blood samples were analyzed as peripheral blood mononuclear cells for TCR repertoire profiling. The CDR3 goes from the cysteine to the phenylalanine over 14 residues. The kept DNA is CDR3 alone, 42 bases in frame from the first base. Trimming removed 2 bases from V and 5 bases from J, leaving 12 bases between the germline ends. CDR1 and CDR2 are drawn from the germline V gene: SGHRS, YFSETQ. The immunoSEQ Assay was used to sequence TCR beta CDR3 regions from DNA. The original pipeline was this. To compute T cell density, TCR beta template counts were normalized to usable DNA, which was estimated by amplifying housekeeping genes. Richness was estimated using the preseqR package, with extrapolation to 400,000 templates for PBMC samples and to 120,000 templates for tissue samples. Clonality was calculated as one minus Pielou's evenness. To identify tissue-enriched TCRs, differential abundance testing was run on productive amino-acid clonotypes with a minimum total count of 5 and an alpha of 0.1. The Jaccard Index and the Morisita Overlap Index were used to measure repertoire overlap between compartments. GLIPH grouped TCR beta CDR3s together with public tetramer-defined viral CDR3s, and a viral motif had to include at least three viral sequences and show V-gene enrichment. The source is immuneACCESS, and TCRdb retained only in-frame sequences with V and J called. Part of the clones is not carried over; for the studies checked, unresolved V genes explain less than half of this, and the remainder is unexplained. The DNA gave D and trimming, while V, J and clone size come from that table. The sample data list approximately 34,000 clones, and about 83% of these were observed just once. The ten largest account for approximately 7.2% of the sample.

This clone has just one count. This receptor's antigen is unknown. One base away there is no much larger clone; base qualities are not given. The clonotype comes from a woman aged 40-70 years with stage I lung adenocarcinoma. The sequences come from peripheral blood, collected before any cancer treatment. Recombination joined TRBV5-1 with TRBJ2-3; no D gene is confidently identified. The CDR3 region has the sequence CASSFLGPGDTQYF. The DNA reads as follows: TGCGCCAGCAGCTTTCTCGGGCCCGGAGATACGCAGTATTTT.